This TCR beta chain was sequenced during a study of shared clonotypes between healthy human individuals. Overall study results and limits: Inspection by rarefaction showed sorted-subset sequencing to be incomplete despite large depth.

All of the donors resided in Nashville, Tennessee, and each was a Caucasian adult. The CDR3 loop spans 14 amino acids. J was trimmed by 4 bases and V by 0 bases; bases with no gene match: 0. Looked up from germline, CDR1 is SGDLS and CDR2 is YYNGEE. This was a deep-level run. Study processing details: ImmunoSEQ gave junction-only sequences without quality scores, so filtering differed. Repertoires were generated with immunoSEQ multiplex PCR, while TCRdb's copy carries only in-frame clones and drops some. V and J calls and clone size are as listed in that table; D and trimming were resolved from the DNA. This table has 550,000 to 850,000 clones, 72% appearing once. As to this clone: Its antigen remains unidentified. Distinct nucleotide sequences in the sample also encode this CDR3.

The sequence came from a woman in her thirties in good health. V is TRBV9 and J is TRBJ1-3; 8 positions agree with TRBD1. Input material: memory CD4+ T cells sorted from blood. Described subset: CD45RA-negative fraction. CDR3 sequence: CASSVGQGGNTIYF. For the CDR3, the DNA is TGTGCCAGCAGCGTAGGACAGGGGGGAAACACCATATATTTT.